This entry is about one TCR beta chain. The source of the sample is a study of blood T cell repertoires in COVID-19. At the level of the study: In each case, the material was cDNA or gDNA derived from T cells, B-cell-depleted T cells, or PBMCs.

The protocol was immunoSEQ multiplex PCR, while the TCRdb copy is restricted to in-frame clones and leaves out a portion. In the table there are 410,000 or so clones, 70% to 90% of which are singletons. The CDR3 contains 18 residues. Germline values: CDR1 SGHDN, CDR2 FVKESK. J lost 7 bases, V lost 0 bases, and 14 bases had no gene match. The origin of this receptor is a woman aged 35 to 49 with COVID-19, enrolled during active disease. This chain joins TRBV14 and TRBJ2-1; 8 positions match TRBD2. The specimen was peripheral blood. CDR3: CASSQDIGGAGAVNEQFF. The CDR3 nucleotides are TGTGCCAGCAGCCAAGATATAGGAGGAGCGGGAGCAGTTAATGAGCAGTTCTTC.